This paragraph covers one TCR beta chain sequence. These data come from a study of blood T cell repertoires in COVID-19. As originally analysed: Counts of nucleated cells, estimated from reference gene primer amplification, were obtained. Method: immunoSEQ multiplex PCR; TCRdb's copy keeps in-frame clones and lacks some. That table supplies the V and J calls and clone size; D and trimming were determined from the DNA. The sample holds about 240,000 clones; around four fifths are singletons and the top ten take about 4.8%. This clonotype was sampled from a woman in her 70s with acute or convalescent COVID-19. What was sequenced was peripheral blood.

For the CDR3, the DNA is TGTGCCAGCAGTCAGGGACAGGGGTATGGCTACACCTTC. It translates to CASSQGQGYGYTF. The rearrangement joins TRBV5-4 to TRBJ1-2; 10 bases are a match to TRBD1. With 5 bases clipped from V and 5 bases from J, the junction kept 3 bases outside the gene matches. Germline CDR1 and CDR2: SGHNT and YYREEE (reference sequence). The CDR3 is 13 amino acids.